This section outlines one T cell receptor (beta chain) sequence together with its context. Its antigen remains unknown. These data originate in a study of spatial heterogeneity in lung cancer. Study-wide results and caveats: The estimate shows that only approximately 7% of tumor T cells were covered for alpha and 12% to 15% for beta chains. Quantities of ubiquitous and regional expanded TCRs paralleled ubiquitous and regional nonsynonymous mutations, respectively. Tumoral mutation counts were tracked by counts of expanded intratumoral alpha and beta TCRs.

The CDR3 spans 14 residues. Germline CDR1 reads SQVTM; CDR2 reads ANQGSEA. The V gene lost 4 bases and the J gene lost 0 bases, with 10 bases spanning the gap. TCRdb called the 5' RACE reads again in MiXCR, with one record for every CDR3 protein. The data show about 2,000 distinct CDR3 sequences, approximately 9% seen once. Time point of the sample: sample taken at primary tumor resection. A total of more than 65 untreated early-stage non-small cell lung cancer patients served as donors. The study sequenced unsorted whole RNA from tumor, nontumor lung or frozen PBMC. V usage is TRBV29-1 and J usage is TRBJ1-3; D not certain. This clonotype originated in a female donor with early-stage non-small cell lung cancer. This material consisted of lung tumor tissue, taken at surgery. CDR3 in amino acids: CSVGPGSSGNTIYF. In nucleotides, the CDR3 is TGCAGCGTTGGCCCGGGAAGCTCTGGAAACACCATATATTTT.